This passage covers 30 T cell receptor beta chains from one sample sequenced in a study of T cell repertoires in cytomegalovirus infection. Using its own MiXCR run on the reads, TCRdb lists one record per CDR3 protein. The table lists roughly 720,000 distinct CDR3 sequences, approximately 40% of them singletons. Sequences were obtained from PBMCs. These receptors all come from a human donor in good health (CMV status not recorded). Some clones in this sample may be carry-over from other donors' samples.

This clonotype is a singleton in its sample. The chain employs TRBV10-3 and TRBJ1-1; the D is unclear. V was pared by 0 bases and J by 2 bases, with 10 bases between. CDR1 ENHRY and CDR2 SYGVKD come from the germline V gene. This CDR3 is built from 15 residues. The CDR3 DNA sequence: TGTGCCATCAGTGAGTCAAGCACAGTTAACACTGAAGCTTTCTTT. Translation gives CAISESSTVNTEAFF.

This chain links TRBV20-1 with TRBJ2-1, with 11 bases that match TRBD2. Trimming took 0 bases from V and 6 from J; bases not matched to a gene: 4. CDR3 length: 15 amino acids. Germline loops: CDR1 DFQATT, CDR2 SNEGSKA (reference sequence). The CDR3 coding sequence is TGCAGTGCTAGAGACTCTAGCGGGAGGTCCAATGAGCAGTTCTTC. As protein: CSARDSSGRSNEQFF.

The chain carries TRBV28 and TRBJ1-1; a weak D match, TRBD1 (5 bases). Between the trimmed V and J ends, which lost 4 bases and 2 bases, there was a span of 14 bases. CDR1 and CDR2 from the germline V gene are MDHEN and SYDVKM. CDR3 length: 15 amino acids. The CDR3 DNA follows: TGTGCCAGCAGTTCCGGTGGGGCAAGAAACACTGAAGCTTTCTTT. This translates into CASSSGGARNTEAFF.

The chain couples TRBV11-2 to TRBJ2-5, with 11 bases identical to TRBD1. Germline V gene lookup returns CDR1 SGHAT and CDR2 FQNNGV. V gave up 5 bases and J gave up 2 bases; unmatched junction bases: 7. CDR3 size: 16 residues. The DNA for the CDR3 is TGTGCCAGCAGCCGTACCGGGACAGGGGGACAAGAGACCCAGTACTTC. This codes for CASSRTGTGGQETQYF.

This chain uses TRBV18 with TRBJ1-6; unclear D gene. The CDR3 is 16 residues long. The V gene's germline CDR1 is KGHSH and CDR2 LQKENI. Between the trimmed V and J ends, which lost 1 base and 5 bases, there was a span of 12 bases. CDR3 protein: CASSPQQPTNNSPLHF. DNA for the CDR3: TGTGCCAGCTCACCACAACAGCCAACTAATAATTCACCCCTCCACTTT.

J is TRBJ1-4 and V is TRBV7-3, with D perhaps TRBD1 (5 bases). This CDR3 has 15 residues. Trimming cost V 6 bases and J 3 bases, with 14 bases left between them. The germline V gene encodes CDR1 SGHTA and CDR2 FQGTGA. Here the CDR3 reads CASSPPGLPNEKLFF. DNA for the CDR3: TGTGCCAGCAGTCCTCCGGGGCTGCCTAATGAAAAACTGTTTTTT.

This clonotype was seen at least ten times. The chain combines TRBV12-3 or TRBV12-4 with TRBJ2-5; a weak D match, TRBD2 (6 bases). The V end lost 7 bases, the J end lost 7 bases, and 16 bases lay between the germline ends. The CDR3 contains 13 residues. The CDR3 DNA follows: TGTGCCAGCAAAAATAGCGGTGCCGGGACCCAGTACTTC. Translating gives CASKNSGAGTQYF.

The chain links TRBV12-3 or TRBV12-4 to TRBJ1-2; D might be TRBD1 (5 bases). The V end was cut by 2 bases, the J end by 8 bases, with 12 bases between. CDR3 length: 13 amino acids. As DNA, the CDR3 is TGTGCCAGCAGTTTAAGACAGTCCCGGGGCTACACCTTC. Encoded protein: CASSLRQSRGYTF.

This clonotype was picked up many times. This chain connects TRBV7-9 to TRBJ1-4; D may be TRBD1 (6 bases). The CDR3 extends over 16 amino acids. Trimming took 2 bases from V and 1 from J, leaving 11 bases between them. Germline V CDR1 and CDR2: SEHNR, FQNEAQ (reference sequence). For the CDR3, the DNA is TGTGCCAGCAGCTTACAGGGGACGGTAACTAATGAAAAACTGTTTTTT. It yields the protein CASSLQGTVTNEKLFF.

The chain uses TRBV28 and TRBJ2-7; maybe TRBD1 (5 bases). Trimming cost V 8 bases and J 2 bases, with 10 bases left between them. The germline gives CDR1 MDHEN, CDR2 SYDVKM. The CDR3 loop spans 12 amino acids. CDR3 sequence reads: CASGRAPYEQYF. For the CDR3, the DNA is TGTGCCAGCGGCAGGGCGCCCTACGAGCAGTACTTC. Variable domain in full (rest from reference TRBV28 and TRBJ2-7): DVKVTQSSRYLVKRTGEKVFLECVQDMDHENMFWYRQDPGLGLRLIYFSYDVKMKEKGDIPEGYSVSREKKERFSLILESASTNQTSMYLCASGRAPYEQYFGPGTRLTVT.

The CDR3 DNA sequence: TGTGCCAGCAGTTTACCAGGGTATTCGAAACAGCCCCAGCATTTT. Its translation is CASSLPGYSKQPQHF. The rearrangement joins TRBV28 to TRBJ1-5, with a possible D match to TRBD1 (5 bases). CDR1 is MDHEN, CDR2 SYDVKM, per germline. Trimming cost V 2 bases and J 7 bases, with 15 bases left between them. CDR3 size: 15 residues.

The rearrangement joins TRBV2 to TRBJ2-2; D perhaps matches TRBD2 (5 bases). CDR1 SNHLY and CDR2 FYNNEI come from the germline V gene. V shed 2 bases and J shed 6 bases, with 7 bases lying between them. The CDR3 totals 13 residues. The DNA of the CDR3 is TGTGCCAGCAGTGAACGAGGGTCCGGGGAGCTGTTTTTT. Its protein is CASSERGSGELFF.

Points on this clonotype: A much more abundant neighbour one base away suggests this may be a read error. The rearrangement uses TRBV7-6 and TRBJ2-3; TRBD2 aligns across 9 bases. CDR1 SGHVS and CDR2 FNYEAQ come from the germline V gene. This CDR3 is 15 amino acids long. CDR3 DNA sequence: TGTGCCAGCAGCCGTGCGGGGGGGCCCACAGATATGCAGTATTTT. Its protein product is CASSRAGGPTDMQYF. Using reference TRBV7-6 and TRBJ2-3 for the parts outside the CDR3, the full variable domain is GAGVSQSPRYKVTKRGQDVALRCDPISGHVSLYWYRQALGQGPEFLTYFNYEAQQDKSGLPNDRFSAERPEGSISTLTIQRTEQRDSAMYRCASSRAGGPTDMQYFGPGTRLTVL.

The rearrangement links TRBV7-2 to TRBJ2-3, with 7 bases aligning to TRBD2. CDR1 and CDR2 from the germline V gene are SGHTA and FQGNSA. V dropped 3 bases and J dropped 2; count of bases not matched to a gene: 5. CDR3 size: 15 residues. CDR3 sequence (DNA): TGTGCCAGCAGCTTCGAGCGGGGACTCACAGATACGCAGTATTTT. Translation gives CASSFERGLTDTQYF.

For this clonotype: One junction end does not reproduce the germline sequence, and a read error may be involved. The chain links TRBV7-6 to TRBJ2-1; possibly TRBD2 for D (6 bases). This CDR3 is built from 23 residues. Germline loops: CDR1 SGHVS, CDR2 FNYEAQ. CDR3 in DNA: TGTGCCAGCAGCTTATCGTTTGTCAGGTTTGCGGGACCAGACCTCTTCTCCTACAATGATCAGTTCTTC. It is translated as CASSLSFVRFAGPDLFSYNDQFF.

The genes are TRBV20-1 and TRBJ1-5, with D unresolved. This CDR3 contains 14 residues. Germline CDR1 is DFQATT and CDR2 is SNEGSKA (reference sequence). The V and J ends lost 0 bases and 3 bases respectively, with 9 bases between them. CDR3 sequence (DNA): TGCAGTGCTAGAGATTTGGGGATCAATCAGCCCCAGCATTTT. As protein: CSARDLGINQPQHF.

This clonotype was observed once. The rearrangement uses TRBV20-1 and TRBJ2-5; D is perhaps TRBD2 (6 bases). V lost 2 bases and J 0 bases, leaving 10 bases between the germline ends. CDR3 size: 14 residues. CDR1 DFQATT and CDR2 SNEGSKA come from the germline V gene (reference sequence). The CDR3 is CSARPLADQETQYF. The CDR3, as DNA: TGCAGTGCTAGACCACTAGCCGACCAAGAGACCCAGTACTTC.

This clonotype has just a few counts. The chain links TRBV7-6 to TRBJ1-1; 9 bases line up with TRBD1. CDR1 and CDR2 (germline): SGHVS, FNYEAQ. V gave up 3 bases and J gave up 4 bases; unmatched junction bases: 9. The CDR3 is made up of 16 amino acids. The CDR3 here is CASSFRGQGRGTEAFF. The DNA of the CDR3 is TGTGCCAGCAGCTTTCGGGGACAGGGACGAGGCACTGAAGCTTTCTTT.

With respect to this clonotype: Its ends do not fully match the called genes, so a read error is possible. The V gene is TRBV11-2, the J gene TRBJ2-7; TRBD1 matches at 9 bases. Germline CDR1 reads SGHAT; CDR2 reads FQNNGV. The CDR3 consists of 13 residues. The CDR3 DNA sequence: TGTGCCAGAAGCCGACAGGGGGACTACGATCAGTACTTC. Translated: CARSRQGDYDQYF.

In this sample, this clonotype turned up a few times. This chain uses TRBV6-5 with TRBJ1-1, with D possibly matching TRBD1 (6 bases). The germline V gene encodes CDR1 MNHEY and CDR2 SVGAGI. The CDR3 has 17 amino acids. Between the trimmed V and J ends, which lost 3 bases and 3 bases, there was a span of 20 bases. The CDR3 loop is CASSYGSWGATYTEAFF. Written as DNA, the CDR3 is TGTGCCAGCAGTTATGGGTCTTGGGGGGCAACGTACACTGAAGCTTTCTTT.

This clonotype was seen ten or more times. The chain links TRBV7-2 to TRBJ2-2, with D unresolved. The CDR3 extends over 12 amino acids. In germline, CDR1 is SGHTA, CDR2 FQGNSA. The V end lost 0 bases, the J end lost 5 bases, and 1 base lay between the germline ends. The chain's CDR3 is CASSLATGELFF. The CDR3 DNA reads TGTGCCAGCAGCTTAGCAACCGGGGAGCTGTTTTTT.

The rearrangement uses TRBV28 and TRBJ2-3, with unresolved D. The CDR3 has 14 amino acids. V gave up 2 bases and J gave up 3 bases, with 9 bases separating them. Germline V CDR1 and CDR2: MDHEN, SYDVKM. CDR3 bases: TGTGCCAGCAGTTTAAGGATCCCTACAGATACGCAGTATTTT. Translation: CASSLRIPTDTQYF.

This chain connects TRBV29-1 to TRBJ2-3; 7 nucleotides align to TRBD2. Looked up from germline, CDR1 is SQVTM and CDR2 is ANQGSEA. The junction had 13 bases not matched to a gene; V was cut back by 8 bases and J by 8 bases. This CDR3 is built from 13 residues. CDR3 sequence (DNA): TGCAGCATAATCGGCCACCGCGGGGGTACGCAGTATTTT. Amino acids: CSIIGHRGGTQYF.

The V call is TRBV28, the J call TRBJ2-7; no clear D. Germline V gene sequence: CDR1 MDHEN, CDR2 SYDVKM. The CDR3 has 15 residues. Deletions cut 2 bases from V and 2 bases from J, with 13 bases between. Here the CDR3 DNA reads TGTGCCAGCAGTTTAAACCAGGCCCCGGCCTACGAGCAGTACTTC. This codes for CASSLNQAPAYEQYF.

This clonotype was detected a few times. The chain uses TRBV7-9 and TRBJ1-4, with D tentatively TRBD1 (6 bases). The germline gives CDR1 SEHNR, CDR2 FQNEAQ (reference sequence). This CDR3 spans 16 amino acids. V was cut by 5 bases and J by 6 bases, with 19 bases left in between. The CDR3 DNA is TGTGCCAGCAGCCCCCGGTGGGGGCAAGGCGATGAAAAACTGTTTTTT. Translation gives CASSPRWGQGDEKLFF. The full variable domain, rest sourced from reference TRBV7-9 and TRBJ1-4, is DTGVSQNPRHKITKRGQNVTFRCDPISEHNRLYWYRQTLGQGPEFLTYFQNEAQLEKSRLLSDRFSAERPKGSFSTLEIQRTEQGDSAMYLCASSPRWGQGDEKLFFGSGTQLSVL.

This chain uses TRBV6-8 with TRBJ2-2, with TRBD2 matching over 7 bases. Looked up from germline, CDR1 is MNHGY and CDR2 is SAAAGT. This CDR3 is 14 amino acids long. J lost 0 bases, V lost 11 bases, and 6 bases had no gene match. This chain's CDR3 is CAGGLAANTGELFF. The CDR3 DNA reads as TGTGCCGGTGGGCTAGCGGCGAACACCGGGGAGCTGTTTTTT.

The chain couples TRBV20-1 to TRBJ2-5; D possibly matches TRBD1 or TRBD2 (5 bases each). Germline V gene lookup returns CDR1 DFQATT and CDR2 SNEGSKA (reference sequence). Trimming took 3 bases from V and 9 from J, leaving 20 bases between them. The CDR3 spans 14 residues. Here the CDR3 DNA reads TGCAGTGCTAGCCGAGGGGATCTAGCTCGGGCCCAGTACTTC. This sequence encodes CSASRGDLARAQYF.

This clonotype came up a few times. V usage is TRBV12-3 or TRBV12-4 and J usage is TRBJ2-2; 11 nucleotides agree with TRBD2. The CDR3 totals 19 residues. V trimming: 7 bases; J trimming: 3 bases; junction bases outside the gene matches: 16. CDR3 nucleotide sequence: TGTGCCAGCACCCCGTCCCCCCTTTCTAGCGGGGGGTACACCGGGGAGCTGTTTTTT. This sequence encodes CASTPSPLSSGGYTGELFF.

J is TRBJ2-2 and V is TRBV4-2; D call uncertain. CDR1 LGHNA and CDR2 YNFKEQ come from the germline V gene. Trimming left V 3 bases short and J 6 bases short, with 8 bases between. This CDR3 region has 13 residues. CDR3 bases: TGTGCCAGCAGCCAGTACTACCCCGGGGAGCTGTTTTTT. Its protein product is CASSQYYPGELFF.

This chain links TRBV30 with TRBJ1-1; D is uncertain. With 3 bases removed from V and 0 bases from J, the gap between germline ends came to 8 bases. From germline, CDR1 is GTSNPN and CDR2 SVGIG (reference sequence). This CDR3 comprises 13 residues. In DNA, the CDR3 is TGTGCCTGGAGCCGGGCAGTGAACACTGAAGCTTTCTTT. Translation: CAWSRAVNTEAFF.